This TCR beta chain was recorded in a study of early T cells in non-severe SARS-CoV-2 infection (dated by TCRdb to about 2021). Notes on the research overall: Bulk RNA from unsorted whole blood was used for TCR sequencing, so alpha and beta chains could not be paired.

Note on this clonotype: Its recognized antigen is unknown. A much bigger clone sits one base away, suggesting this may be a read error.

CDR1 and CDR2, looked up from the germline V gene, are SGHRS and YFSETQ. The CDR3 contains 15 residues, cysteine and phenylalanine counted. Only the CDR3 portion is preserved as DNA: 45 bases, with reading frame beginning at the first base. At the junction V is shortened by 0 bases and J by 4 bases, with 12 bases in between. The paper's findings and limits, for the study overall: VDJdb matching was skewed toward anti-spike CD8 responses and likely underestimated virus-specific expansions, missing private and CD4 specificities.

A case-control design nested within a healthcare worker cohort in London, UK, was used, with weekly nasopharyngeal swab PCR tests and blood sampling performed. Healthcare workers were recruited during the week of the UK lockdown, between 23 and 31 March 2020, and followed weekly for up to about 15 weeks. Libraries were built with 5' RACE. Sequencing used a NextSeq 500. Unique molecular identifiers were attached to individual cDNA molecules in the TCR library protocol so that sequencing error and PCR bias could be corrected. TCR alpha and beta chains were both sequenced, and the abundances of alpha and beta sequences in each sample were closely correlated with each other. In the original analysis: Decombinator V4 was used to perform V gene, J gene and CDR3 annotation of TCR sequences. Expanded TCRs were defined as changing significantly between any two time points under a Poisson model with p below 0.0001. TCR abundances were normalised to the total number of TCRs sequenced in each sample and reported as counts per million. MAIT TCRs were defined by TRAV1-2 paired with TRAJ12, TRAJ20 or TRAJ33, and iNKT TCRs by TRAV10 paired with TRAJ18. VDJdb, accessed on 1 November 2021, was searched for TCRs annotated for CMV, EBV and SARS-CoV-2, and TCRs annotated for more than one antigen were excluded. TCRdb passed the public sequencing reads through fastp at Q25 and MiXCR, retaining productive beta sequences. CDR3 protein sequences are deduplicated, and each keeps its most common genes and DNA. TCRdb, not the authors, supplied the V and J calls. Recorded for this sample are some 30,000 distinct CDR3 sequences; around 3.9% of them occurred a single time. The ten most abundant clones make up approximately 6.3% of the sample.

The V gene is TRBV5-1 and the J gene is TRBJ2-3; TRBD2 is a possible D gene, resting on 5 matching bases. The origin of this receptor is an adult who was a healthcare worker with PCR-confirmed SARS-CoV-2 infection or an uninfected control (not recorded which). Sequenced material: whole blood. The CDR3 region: CASSLVGKPADTQYF. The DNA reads TGCGCCAGCAGCTTGGTCGGGAAACCCGCAGATACGCAGTATTTT.